This entry concerns a single TCR beta chain. The data stem from a study of T cells in Graves' hyperthyroidism and ophthalmopathy. V dropped 8 bases and J dropped 3 bases, with 15 bases sitting between them. The CDR3 runs 14 residues. Germline V gene sequence: CDR1 SGHRS, CDR2 YFSETQ. RNA transcripts served as the template for amplifying TCR beta CDR3 regions. Carried out on the TCR CDR3, a first-round RT-PCR used the HTBI primer set. TCRdb reprocessed the multiplex PCR reads via MiXCR and lists one record per CDR3 protein. This table holds around 400,000 distinct CDR3 sequences, 15% to 18% found once. This sequence originates from a woman aged 18 to 35 with Graves' hyperthyroidism that later progressed to Graves' ophthalmopathy. The rearrangement joins TRBV5-1 to TRBJ1-5; weak D call: TRBD1 (6 bases). What was sequenced was blood. Here the CDR3 reads CASTLTGLNQPQHF. The CDR3 nucleotides read TGCGCCAGTACACTCACAGGGCTCAATCAGCCCCAGCATTTT.